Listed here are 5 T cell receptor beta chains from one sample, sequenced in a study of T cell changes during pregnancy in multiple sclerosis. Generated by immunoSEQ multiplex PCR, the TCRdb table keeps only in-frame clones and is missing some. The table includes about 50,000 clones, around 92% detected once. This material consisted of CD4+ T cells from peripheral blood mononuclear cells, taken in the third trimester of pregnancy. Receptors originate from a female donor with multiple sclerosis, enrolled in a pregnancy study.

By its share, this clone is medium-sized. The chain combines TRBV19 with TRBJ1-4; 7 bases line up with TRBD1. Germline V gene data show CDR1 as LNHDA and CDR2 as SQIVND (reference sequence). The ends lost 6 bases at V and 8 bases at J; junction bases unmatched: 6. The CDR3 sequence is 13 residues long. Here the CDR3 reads CASRRQGGEKLFF. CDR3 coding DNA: TGTGCCAGTAGAAGACAGGGCGGCGAAAAACTGTTTTTT.

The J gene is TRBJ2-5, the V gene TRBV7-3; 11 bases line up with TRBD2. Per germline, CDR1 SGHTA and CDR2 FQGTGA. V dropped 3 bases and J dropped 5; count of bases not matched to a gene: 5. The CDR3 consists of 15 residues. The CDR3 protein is CASSFDSGGAETQYF. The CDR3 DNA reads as TGTGCCAGCAGCTTTGATAGCGGGGGGGCCGAGACCCAGTACTTC.

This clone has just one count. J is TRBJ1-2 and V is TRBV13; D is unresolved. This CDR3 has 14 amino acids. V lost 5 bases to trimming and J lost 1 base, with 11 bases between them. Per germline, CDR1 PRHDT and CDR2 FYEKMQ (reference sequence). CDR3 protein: CASSGRSRNYGYTF. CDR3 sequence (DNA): TGTGCCAGCAGCGGTCGGAGTCGTAACTATGGCTACACCTTC.

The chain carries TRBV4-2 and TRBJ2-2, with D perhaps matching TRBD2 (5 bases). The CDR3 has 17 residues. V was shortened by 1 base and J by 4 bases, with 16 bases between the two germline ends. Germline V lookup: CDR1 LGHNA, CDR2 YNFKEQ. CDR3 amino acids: CASSQVGSNRGTGELFF. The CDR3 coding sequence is TGTGCCAGCAGCCAAGTTGGGAGCAATCGGGGCACCGGGGAGCTGTTTTTT.

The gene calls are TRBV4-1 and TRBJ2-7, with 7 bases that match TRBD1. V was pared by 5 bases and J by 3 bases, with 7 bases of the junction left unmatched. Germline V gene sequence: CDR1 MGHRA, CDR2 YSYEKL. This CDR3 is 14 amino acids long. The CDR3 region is CASSKGDSHYEQYF. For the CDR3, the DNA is TGCGCCAGCAGCAAAGGGGACAGCCACTACGAGCAGTACTTC.